This T cell receptor beta chain was sequenced during a study of blood T cells in healthy people across ages (dated by TCRdb to between 2014 and 2017). Regarding the study in general: Template switching captured roughly one uniquely barcoded TCR beta cDNA molecule per two T cells in model experiments. To track age-related changes in TCR beta repertoire diversity, the study relied on deep sequencing normalized with unique cDNA molecular identifiers. Four age groups were formed from the donors: young (average approximately 15 years), middle-aged (just under 40), aged (around 68) and long-lived (around 82). To avoid experimental bias, donors of different ages were spread randomly across the sequencing lanes. Two additional independent replicas of 1 million unique cDNA reads from the same blood draw were analyzed for two donors (one aged 18 to 30 and one aged 80 or older).

Taken from cysteine to phenylalanine, the CDR3 has 15 residues. Of the read, only the CDR3 DNA is kept; its 45 bases are in frame from base 1. CDR1 and CDR2 are read off the germline V gene as SGHTA and FQGNSA. The approximately 41 donors, aged roughly 6 to 100 years, were systemically healthy Caucasian individuals from Russia. Each donor gave about 9.7 milliliters of peripheral blood, drawn into EDTA-treated Vacutainer tubes. PBMCs were isolated by Ficoll-Paque density-gradient centrifugation, with at least 7 million obtained per sample. Total RNA, at least 6 micrograms per sample, was extracted from PBMCs with Trizol reagent. For every donor, flow cytometry on a PBMC aliquot measured the percentage of naive CD45RAhigh/CD27high T cells. Notes on this clonotype: Its antigen target is currently unknown. No base quality values were provided; no much bigger clone lies one nucleotide off.

Results and caveats for the whole study, not just this receptor: Because donor CMV infection status was unknown, age-related changes in expanded clonotypes were potentially confounded. Since profiling was done on bulk unsorted PBMCs, naive and antigen-experienced compartments could not be conclusively compared. Observed TCR beta diversity per million T cells fell roughly linearly with age, and a significant reduction was already apparent by age around 40. Observed TCR beta diversity correlated strongly with the percentage of naive T cells measured by flow cytometry. The long-lived group showed more naive CD4+ T cells, fewer expanded clones and increased TCR diversity than the aged group, suggesting age selection. Estimates of total diversity from one million sequenced T cells were regarded as lower bounds and underestimates.

Receptor amplification or capture employed 5' RACE. Sequencing relied on an Illumina HiSeq 2500. The second PCR ran for about 7 to 11 cycles and used a J-beta primer mix along with a sample-barcoded 5' primer. A unique molecular identifier was introduced onto each TCR beta cDNA molecule by a template-switch 5' adaptor carrying 12 random nucleotides. At least 3 million CDR3-containing paired-end reads were obtained from each sample. First-strand cDNA was synthesized from all RNA with the Mint cDNA synthesis kit, primed by a TRBC-specific oligonucleotide. Following uracil-DNA glycosylase treatment, a first 18-cycle PCR with universal primers M1SS and BC2_uni_R was performed on all cDNA. The paper's data handling went like this. Normalization of each sample was performed by random selection of 1 million high-quality reads, each carrying a distinct molecular identifier. Reads with shared molecular identifiers were discarded instead of being binned into consensus sequences. CDR3 identification, clonotype clustering and error correction used MiTCR with a Q25 quality threshold and the strictest error-elimination algorithm. Lower-bound total TCR beta diversity was estimated with a nonparametric unseen species model using Euler transformation. The raw public data were reprocessed by TCRdb itself: fastp quality trimming at Q25, MiXCR clonotype calling, in-frame beta chains only. Duplicate CDR3 protein sequences are folded into a single record with the most common DNA and genes. These V and J calls rely on TCRdb rather than the paper's analysis. This sample has 790,000 or so distinct CDR3 sequences in its table, and more than 50% of those were observed once. 20% to 30% of the sample lies in the top ten.

This chain joins TRBV7-2 to TRBJ2-5, with 11 bases matching TRBD2. The J call is doubtful: the DNA matches TRBJ2-7 better. The clonotype was recovered from a man aged 35 to 55 in good health. Sequencing was done on a sample of blood. The CDR3 reads CASSLVAGGPHEQYF. The nucleotide sequence is given as TGTGCCAGCAGCTTAGTAGCGGGAGGGCCCCACGAGCAGTACTTC.